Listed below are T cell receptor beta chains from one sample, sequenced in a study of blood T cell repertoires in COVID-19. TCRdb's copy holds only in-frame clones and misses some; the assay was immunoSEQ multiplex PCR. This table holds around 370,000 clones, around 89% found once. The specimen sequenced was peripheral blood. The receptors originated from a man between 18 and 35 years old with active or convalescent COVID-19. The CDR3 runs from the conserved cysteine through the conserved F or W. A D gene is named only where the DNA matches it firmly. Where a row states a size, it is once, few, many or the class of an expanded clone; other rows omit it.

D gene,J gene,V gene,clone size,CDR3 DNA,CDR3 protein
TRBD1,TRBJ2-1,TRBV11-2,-,TGTGCCAGCAGCCCACTAGGGACAGGGAGGAATGAGCAGTTCTTC,CASSPLGTGRNEQFF
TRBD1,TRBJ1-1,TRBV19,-,TGTGCCAGTAGTGCCCGACAGGGTACATCTGAAGCTTTCTTT,CASSARQGTSEAFF
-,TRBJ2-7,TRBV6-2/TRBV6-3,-,TGTGCCAGCAGTCCGACAGCGCAAAATTCCTACGAGCAGTACTTC,CASSPTAQNSYEQYF
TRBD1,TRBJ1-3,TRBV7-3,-,TGTGCCAGCAGCTTAGGGTCTCGGGACAGGTTCTCCGGAAACACCATATATTTT,CASSLGSRDRFSGNTIYF
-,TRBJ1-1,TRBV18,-,TGTGCCAGCTCACCACGGCAGATGAAGAACACTGAAGCTTTCTTT,CASSPRQMKNTEAFF
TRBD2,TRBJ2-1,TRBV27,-,TGTGCCAGCCGCCGGACTAGCGGGAGGGCCAAGGGTGAGCAGTTCTTC,CASRRTSGRAKGEQFF
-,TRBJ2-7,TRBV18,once,TGTGCCAGCTCTGTCGATGGAGGAGCGTCCTACGAGCAGTACTTC,CASSVDGGASYEQYF
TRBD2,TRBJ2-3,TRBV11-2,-,TGTGCCAGCAGCTTTACCAGCGGGGGGGCCCGAGATACGCAGTATTTT,CASSFTSGGARDTQYF
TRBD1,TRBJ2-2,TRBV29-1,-,TGCAGCACCGCCGGGACAGGGGGGAGTACCGGGGAGCTGTTTTTT,CSTAGTGGSTGELFF
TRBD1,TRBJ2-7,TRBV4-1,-,TGCGCCAGTATGGGACAGTCTCCGGGCTACGAGCAGTACTTC,CASMGQSPGYEQYF
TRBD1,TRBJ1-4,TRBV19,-,TGTGCCAGTAGTGAAAACAGGGGTATGGCAACTAATGAAAAACTGTTTTTT,CASSENRGMATNEKLFF
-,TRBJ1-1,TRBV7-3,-,TGTGCCAGCAGCTATCAACAGGGTGGGAACACTGAAGCTTTCTTT,CASSYQQGGNTEAFF
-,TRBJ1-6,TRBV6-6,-,TGTGCCAGCAGTTACTCGAACGACAGAAAGAATTCACCCCTCCACTTT,CASSYSNDRKNSPLHF
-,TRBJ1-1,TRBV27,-,TGTGCCAGCAGTTTAGCACTTATGAACACTGAAGCTTTCTTT,CASSLALMNTEAFF
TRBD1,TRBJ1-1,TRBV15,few,TGTGCCACCAGCCGGGGACAGGCGTCGAACACTGAAGCTTTCTTT,CATSRGQASNTEAFF
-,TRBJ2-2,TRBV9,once,TGTGCCAGCAGTCCCCACCTAGCGAGGGGGAACACCGGGGAGCTGTTTTTT,CASSPHLARGNTGELFF
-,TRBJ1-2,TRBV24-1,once,TGTGCCACCAGTGATTTTCCGGACATTTTCTCACTTCCTAACTATGGCTACACCTTC,CATSDFPDIFSLPNYGYTF
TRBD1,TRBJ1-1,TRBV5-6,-,TGTGCCAGCCGGCCCGGGACAGGGAGGTTTACTGAAGCTTTCTTT,CASRPGTGRFTEAFF
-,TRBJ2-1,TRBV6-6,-,TGTGCCAGCGGATCGGACACTTACAATGAGCAGTTCTTC,CASGSDTYNEQFF
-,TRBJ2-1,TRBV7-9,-,TGTGCCAGCAGCTTGAGGGCTAACTCCTACAATGAGCAGTTCTTC,CASSLRANSYNEQFF
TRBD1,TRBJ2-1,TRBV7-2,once,TGTGCCAGCAGCTCAGGCACAGGGGTGAATGAGCAGTTCTTC,CASSSGTGVNEQFF
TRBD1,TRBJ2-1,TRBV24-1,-,TGTGCCACCAGTGATTCCCGGGACAGGGGGCTGATTGAGCAGTTCTTC,CATSDSRDRGLIEQFF
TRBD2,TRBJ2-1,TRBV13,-,TGTGCCAGCAGCGTCTCTAGCGGGAGACCCTACAATGAGCAGTTCTTC,CASSVSSGRPYNEQFF
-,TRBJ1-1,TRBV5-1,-,TGCGCCAGCAGCCTCGGGAAGTATGGGTGGAACACTGAAGCTTTCTTT,CASSLGKYGWNTEAFF
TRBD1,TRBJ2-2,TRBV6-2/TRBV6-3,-,TGTGCCAGCAGCGCTAAAGCCGGGACAGATATCACCGGGGAGCTGTTTTTT,CASSAKAGTDITGELFF
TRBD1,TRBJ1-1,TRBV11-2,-,TGTGCCAGCAGCCTGGGACAGCTGAACACTGAAGCTTTCTTT,CASSLGQLNTEAFF
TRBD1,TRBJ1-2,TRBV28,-,TGTGCCAGCAGTTTGACGGGACAGGGGACACGTGGCGGCTACACCTTC,CASSLTGQGTRGGYTF
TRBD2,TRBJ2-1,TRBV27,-,TGTGCCAGCAGTTCAACGGGACTAGGAAATGAGCAGTTCTTC,CASSSTGLGNEQFF
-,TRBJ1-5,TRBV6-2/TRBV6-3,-,TGTGCCAGCAGTACCGGATGGGCTCTTGGGAGCAATCAGCCCCAGCATTTT,CASSTGWALGSNQPQHF
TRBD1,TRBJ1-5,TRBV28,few,TGTGCCAGCAGTCTGAACAGGGGGCAGGTTCAGCCCCAGCATTTT,CASSLNRGQVQPQHF
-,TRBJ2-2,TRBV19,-,TGTGCCAGTAGTTCCTTACAGGAGATTCGCGGGGAGCTGTTTTTT,CASSSLQEIRGELFF
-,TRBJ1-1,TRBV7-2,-,TGTGCCAGCAGCCTTAACAAGGACAGCCTGAACACTGAAGCTTTCTTT,CASSLNKDSLNTEAFF
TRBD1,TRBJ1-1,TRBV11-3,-,TGTGCCAGCAGCTTGTCCGGGACAGCGAACACTGAAGCTTTCTTT,CASSLSGTANTEAFF
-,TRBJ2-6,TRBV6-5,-,TGTGCCAGCAGTTACTCCCAGAGCTCTGGGGCCAACGTGCTGACTTTC,CASSYSQSSGANVLTF
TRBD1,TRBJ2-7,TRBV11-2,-,TGTGCCAGCAGCCCCCGGACAGGGGGCTACTACGAGCAGTACTTC,CASSPRTGGYYEQYF
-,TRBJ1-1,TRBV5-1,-,TGCGCCAGTACCGCCGGGGAGAACACTGAAGCTTTCTTT,CASTAGENTEAFF
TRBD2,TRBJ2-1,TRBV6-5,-,TGTGCCAGCAGTTACGGTCCTAGCGGGGGGCGGGATGAGCAGTTCTTC,CASSYGPSGGRDEQFF
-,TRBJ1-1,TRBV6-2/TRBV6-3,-,TGTGCCAGCAGCCGAGGGCGGGGGGCGAGTACTGAAGCTTTCTTT,CASSRGRGASTEAFF
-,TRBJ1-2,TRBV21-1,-,TGTGCCAGCAGCACCCTATCACAGGGGGCAGACTATGGCTACACCTTC,CASSTLSQGADYGYTF
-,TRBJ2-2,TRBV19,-,TGTGCCAGTAGTAAGGGGCTAGTTGATATTCTGACCGGGGAGCTGTTTTTT,CASSKGLVDILTGELFF
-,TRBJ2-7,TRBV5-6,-,TGTGCCAGCAGCTATACAGGGTGGAGCGTATCCATCGGCTCCTACGAGCAGTACTTC,CASSYTGWSVSIGSYEQYF
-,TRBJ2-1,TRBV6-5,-,TGTGCCAGCACCGCGGGGCCAAATGAGCAGTTCTTC,CASTAGPNEQFF
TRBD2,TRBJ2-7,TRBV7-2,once,TGTGCCAGCAGCTACGGCTTTAGTAGCGGGGGCTACGAGCAGTACTTC,CASSYGFSSGGYEQYF
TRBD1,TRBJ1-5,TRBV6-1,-,TGTGCCAGCAGTGAACAGGTGGGACAGGGTCCCATTTATAGCAATCAGCCCCAGCATTTT,CASSEQVGQGPIYSNQPQHF
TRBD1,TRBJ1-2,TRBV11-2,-,TGTGCCAGCAGCTTAATCGAGGGGGCTCATGGCTACACCTTC,CASSLIEGAHGYTF
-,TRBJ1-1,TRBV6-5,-,TGTGCCAGCACCAGCGAGGGCCTGGACACTGAAGCTTTCTTT,CASTSEGLDTEAFF
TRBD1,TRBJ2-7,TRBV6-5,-,TGTGCCAGCAGTTCCCCGGGGACAGGGGTGGAGGAGCAGTACTTC,CASSSPGTGVEEQYF
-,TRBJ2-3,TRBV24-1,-,TGTGCCACCAGTGATTTTAGGCAGGGCTACGATACGCAGTATTTT,CATSDFRQGYDTQYF
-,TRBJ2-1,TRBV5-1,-,TGCGCCAGCAGCTCTGGAGGTTTGGACAATGAGCAGTTCTTC,CASSSGGLDNEQFF
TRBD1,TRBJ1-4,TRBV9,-,TGTGCCAGCAGCACCGGGGACAGGGGAAGGGAAAAACTGTTTTTT,CASSTGDRGREKLFF
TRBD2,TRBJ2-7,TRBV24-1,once,TGTGCCACCAGTCCCAGCGGGAGGGCCTACGAGCAGTACTTC,CATSPSGRAYEQYF
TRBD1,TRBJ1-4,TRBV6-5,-,TGTGCCAGCAGCCGGGGACAGGCAAATGAAAAACTGTTTTTT,CASSRGQANEKLFF
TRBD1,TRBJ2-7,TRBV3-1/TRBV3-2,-,TGTGCCAGCAGAGGACAGGGGGCTTACGAGCAGTACTTC,CASRGQGAYEQYF
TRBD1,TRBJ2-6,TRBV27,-,TGTGCCAGCAACCCGGGACAGAGGAGCTCTGGGGCCAACGTGCTGACTTTC,CASNPGQRSSGANVLTF
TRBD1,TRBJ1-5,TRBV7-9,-,TGTGCCAGCAGCCCGACAGGGCTAAGCAATCAGCCCCAGCATTTT,CASSPTGLSNQPQHF
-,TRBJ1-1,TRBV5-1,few,TGCGCCAGCAGCTTGGGGCAGGGTGTCGAGACTGAAGCTTTCTTT,CASSLGQGVETEAFF
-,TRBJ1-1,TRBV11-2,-,TGTGCCAGCAGCTTAGATAGAACAGAGAGGAACACTGAAGCTTTCTTT,CASSLDRTERNTEAFF